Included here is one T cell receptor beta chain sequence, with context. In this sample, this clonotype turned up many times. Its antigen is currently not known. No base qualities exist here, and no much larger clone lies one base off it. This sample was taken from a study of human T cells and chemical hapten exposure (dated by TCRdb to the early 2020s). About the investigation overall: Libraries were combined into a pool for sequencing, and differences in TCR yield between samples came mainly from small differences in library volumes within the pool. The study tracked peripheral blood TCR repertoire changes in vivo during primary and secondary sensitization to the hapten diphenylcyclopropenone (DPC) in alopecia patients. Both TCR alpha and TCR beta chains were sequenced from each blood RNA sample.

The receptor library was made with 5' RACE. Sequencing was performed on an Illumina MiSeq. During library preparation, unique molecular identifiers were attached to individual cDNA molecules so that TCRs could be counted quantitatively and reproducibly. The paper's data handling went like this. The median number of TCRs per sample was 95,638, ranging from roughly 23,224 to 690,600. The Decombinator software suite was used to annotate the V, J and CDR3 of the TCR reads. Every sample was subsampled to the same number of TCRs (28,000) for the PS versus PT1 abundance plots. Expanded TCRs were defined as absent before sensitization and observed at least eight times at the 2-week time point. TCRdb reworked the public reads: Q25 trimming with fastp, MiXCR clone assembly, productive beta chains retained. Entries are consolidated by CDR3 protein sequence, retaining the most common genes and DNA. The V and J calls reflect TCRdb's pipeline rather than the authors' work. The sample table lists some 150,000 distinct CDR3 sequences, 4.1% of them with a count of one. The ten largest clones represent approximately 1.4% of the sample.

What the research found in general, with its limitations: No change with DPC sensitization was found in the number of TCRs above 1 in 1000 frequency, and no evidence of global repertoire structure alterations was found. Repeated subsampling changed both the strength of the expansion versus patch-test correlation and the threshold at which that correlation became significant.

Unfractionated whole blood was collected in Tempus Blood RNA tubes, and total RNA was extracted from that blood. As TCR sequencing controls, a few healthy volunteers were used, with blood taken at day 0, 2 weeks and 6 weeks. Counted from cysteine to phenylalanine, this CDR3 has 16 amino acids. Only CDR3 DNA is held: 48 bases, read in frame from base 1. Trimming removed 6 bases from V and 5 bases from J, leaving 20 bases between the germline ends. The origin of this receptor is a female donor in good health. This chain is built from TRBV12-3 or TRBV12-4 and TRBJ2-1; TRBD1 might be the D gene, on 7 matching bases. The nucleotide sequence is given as TGTGCCAGCAGGGGACAGAGGGGGGCGCTGGACAATGAGCAGTTCTTC. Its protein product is CASRGQRGALDNEQFF.